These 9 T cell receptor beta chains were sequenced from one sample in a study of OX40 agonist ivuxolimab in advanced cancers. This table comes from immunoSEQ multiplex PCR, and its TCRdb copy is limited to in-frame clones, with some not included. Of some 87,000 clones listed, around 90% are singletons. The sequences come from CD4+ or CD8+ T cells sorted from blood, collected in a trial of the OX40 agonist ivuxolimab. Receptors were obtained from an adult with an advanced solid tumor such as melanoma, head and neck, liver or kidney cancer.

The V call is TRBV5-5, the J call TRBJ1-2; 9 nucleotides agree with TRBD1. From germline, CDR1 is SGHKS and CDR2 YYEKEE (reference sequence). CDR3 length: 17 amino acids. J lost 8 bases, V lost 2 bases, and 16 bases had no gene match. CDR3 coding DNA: TGTGCCAGCAGCTTCCAGACAGGGGGAGTTCAGGGCGGCGGCTACACCTTC. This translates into CASSFQTGGVQGGGYTF.

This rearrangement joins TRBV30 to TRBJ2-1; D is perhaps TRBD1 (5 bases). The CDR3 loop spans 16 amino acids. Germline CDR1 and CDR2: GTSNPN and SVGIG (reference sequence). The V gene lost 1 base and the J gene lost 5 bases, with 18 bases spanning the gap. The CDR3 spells CAWSAPGKGYNNEQFF. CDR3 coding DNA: TGTGCCTGGAGTGCTCCCGGAAAGGGGTATAACAATGAGCAGTTCTTC.

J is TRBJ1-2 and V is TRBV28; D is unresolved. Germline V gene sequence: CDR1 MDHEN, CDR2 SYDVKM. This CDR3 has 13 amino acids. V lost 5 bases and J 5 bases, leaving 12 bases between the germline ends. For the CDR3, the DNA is TGTGCCAGCAGTGAACATGGACCGTATGGCTACACCTTC. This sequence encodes CASSEHGPYGYTF.

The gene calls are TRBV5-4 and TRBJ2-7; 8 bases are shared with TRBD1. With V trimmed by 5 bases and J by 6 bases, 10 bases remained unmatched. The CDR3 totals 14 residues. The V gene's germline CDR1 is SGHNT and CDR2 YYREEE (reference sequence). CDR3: CASRGLDREGEQYF. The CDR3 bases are TGTGCCAGCAGGGGACTGGACAGGGAAGGCGAGCAGTACTTC.

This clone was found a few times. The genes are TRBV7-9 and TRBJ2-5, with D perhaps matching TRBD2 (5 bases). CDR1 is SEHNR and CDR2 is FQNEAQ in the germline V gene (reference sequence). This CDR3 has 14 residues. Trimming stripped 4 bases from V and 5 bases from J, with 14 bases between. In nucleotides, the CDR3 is TGTGCCAGCAGCTCCCGGGGAAGGGTCGAGACCCAGTACTTC. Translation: CASSSRGRVETQYF.

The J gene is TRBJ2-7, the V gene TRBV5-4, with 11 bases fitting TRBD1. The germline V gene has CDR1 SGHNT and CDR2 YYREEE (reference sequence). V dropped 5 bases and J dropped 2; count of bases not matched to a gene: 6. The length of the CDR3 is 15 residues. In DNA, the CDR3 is TGTGCCAGCAGTTCACCGGGACAGGGGGCCTACGAGCAGTACTTC. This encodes CASSSPGQGAYEQYF.

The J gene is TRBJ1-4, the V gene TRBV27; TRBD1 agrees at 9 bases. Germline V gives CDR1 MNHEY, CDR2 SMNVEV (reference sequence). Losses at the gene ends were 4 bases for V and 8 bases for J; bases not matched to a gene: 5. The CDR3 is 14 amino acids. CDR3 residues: CASSSGTGLEKLFF. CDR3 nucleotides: TGTGCCAGCAGTTCAGGGACAGGGCTGGAAAAACTGTTTTTT.

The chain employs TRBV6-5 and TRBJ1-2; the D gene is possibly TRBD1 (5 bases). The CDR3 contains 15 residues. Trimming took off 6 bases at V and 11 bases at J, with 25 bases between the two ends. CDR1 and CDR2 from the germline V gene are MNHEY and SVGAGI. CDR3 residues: CASRTNGRDSMFYTF. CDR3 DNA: TGTGCCAGCAGGACAAACGGCCGGGACTCTATGTTTTACACCTTC.

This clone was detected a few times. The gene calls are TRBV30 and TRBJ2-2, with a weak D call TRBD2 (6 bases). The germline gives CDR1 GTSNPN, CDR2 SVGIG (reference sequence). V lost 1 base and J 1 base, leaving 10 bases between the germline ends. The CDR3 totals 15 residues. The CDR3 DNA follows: TGTGCCTGGAGTGCGGGACTCCTGAACACCGGGGAGCTGTTTTTT. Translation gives CAWSAGLLNTGELFF.